The subject of this entry is one T cell receptor beta chain. The record originates from a study of molecular identifiers for immune sequencing clone quantification. Trimming pared 2 bases from V and 3 bases from J, leaving 24 bases between. The germline V gene has CDR1 MNHEY and CDR2 SVGAGI. The CDR3 consists of 19 residues. TCRdb independently ran MiXCR on the PCR reads; one entry per CDR3 protein. The sample carries about 510,000 distinct CDR3 sequences, around a fifth recorded once. This rearrangement joins TRBV6-5 to TRBJ2-3, with D possibly TRBD2 on 7 matching bases. The sequenced sample was naive CD8+ T cells from blood, with Jurkat cell RNA spiked in. Subset specified: FACS-sorted CD8+CD4-CCR7+CD45RA+ naive T cells. The sequence was obtained from a human donor in good health. Some libraries in this study had Jurkat cell RNA spiked in. In nucleotides, the CDR3 is TGTGCCAGCAGTTACGACCCCCTAGGACCGGGGGGCGCGACAGATACGCAGTATTTT. This encodes CASSYDPLGPGGATDTQYF.